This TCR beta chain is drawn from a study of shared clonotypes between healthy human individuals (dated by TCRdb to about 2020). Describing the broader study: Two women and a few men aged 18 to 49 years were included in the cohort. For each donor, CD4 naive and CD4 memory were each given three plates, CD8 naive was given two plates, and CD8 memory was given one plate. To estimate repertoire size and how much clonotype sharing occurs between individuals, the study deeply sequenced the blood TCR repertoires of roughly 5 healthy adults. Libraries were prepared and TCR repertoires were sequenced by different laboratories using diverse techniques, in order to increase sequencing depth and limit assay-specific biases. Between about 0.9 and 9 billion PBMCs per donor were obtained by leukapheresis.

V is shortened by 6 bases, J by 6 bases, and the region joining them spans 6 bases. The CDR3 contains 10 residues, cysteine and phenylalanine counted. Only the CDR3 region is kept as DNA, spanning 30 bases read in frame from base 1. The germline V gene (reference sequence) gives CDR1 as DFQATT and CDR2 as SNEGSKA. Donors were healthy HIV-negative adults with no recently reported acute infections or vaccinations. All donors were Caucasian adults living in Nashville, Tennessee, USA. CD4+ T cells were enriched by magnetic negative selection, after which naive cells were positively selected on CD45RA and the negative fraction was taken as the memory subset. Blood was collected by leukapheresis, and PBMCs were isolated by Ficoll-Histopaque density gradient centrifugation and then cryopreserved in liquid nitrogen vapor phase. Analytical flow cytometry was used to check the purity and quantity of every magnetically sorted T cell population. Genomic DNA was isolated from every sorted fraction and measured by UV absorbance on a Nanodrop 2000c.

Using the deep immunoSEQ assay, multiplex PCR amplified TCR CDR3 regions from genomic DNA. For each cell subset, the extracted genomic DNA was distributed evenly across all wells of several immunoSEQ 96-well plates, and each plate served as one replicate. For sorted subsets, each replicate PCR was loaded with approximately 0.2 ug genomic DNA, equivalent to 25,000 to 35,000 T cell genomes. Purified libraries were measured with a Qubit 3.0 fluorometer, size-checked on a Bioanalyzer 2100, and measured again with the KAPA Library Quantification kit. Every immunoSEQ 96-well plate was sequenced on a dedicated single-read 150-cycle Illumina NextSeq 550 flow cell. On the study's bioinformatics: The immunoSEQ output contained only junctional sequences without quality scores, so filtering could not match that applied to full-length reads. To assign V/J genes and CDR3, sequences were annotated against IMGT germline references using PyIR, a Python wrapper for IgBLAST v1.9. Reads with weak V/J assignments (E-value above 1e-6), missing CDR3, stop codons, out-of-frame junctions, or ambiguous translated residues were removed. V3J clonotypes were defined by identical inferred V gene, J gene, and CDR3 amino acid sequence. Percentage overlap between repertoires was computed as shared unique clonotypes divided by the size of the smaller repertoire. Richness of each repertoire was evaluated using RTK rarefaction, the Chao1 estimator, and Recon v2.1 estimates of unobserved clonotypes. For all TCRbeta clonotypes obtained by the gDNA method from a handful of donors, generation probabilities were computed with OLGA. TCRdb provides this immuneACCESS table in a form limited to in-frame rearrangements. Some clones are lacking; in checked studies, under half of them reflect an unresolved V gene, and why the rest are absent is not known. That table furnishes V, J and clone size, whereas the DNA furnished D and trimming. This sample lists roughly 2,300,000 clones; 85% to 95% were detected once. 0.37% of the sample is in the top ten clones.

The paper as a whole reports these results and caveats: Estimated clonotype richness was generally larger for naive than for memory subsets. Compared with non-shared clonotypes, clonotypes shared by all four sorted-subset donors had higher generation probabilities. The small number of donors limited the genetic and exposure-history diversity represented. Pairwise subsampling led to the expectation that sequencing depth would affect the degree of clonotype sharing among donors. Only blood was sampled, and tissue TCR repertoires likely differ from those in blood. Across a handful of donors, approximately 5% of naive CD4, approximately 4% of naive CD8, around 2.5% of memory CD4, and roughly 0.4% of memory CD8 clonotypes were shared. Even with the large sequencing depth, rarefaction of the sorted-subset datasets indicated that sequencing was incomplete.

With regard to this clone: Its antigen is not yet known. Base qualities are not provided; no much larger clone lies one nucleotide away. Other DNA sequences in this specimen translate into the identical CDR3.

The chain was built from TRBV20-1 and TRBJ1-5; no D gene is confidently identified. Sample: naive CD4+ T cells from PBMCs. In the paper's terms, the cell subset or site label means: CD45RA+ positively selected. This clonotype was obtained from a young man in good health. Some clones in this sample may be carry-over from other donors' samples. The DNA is TGCAGTGCCAGCGGTCAGCCCCAGCATTTT. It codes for CSASGQPQHF.